What follows are 25 T cell receptor beta chains derived from one specimen sequenced in a study of blood T cell repertoires in COVID-19. Sequenced by immunoSEQ multiplex PCR; TCRdb stores in-frame clones only, minus some. The sample has 55,000 to 70,000 clones, around nine tenths seen once. The sequenced sample was peripheral blood. These receptors were collected from an older woman with active COVID-19.

The V and J genes are TRBV5-1 and TRBJ2-3, with 9 bases lining up with TRBD1. This CDR3 region has 16 residues. Looked up from germline, CDR1 is SGHRS and CDR2 is YFSETQ. J was trimmed by 4 bases and V by 0 bases; bases with no gene match: 6. This chain's CDR3 is CASSLEVRDRADTQYF. CDR3 nucleotide sequence: TGCGCCAGCAGCTTGGAGGTGCGGGACAGGGCAGATACGCAGTATTTT.

CDR3 amino acids: CASSTGKVYEQYF. The CDR3 nucleotides read TGCGCCAGCAGCACAGGGAAGGTCTACGAGCAGTACTTC. This chain uses TRBV5-1 with TRBJ2-7; D might be TRBD1 (6 bases). The CDR3 is 13 amino acids. CDR1 and CDR2 (germline): SGHRS, YFSETQ. V lost 4 bases to trimming and J lost 3 bases, with 11 bases between them.

The rearrangement uses TRBV7-6 and TRBJ2-7; perhaps TRBD2 as D (5 bases). Trimming removed 3 bases at V and 4 bases at J, with 10 bases between. This CDR3 spans 13 amino acids. Germline V gene lookup returns CDR1 SGHVS and CDR2 FNYEAQ. CDR3 sequence: CASSFGERYEQYF. The CDR3 coding sequence is TGTGCCAGCAGCTTCGGGGAGAGATACGAGCAGTACTTC.

This chain joins TRBV7-2 and TRBJ2-2; 10 nucleotides match TRBD2. Germline lookup yields CDR1 SGHTA and CDR2 FQGNSA. This CDR3 is built from 18 residues. V lost 1 base and J lost 7; bases outside the gene matches: 12. CDR3 protein: CASSLDLAGAARGGELFF. In DNA, the CDR3 is TGTGCCAGCAGCTTAGATCTAGCGGGAGCCGCCCGGGGCGGGGAGCTGTTTTTT.

CDR3 DNA sequence: TGTGCCAGCAGTGAGCGGGCAGCTAGGGGCTACACCTTC. The encoded protein is CASSERAARGYTF. The rearrangement joins TRBV6-1 to TRBJ1-2; D unclear. The CDR3 covers 13 residues. Germline lookup yields CDR1 MNHNS and CDR2 SASEGT. V was pared by 3 bases and J by 8 bases, with 13 bases between.

Details on this clone: Without the conserved terminal phenylalanine or tryptophan, this CDR3 likely stems from a read error. This chain links TRBV6-5 with TRBJ1-2; TRBD1 aligns across 7 bases. CDR3 size: 14 residues. With V trimmed by 0 bases and J by 7 bases, 5 bases remained unmatched. Per germline, CDR1 MNHEY and CDR2 SVGAGI. The chain's CDR3 is CASSYSRDSGGYTL. The CDR3 DNA reads TGTGCCAGCAGTTACTCGAGGGACAGCGGTGGCTACACCCTC.

This sequence joins TRBV20-1 and TRBJ2-7, with D hard to call. Trimming pared 1 base from V and 7 bases from J, leaving 8 bases between. Germline assignment: CDR1 DFQATT and CDR2 SNEGSKA (reference sequence). There are 11 residues in the CDR3. CDR3 loop: CSARGIEEQYF. CDR3 coding DNA: TGCAGTGCTAGAGGAATTGAGGAGCAGTACTTC.

The chain combines TRBV12-3 or TRBV12-4 with TRBJ2-7, with D perhaps matching TRBD1 (6 bases). Trimming stripped 11 bases from V and 9 bases from J, with 14 bases between. The CDR3 extends over 10 amino acids. This CDR3 reads CASQGTRQYF. The CDR3, as DNA: TGTGCCTCCCAAGGGACAAGGCAGTACTTC.

This clone was counted a single time. This CDR3 is CASSSDSQPQHF. Here the CDR3 DNA reads TGTGCCAGCAGCTCGGACAGCCAGCCCCAGCATTTT. The V call is TRBV5-6, the J call TRBJ1-5; D may be TRBD1 (6 bases). V lost 3 bases and J lost 7, with 8 bases in between. Germline CDR1 reads SGHDT; CDR2 reads YYEEEE. This CDR3 has 12 amino acids.

The chain has TRBV28 and TRBJ2-7, with 9 bases aligning to TRBD2. After removal of 6 bases from V and 3 bases from J, the junction contained 12 bases not matched to a gene. The length of the CDR3 is 16 residues. Germline V lookup: CDR1 MDHEN, CDR2 SYDVKM. CDR3: CASREFSSGIDYEQYF. In nucleotides, the CDR3 is TGTGCCAGCAGGGAATTCTCTAGCGGGATCGACTACGAGCAGTACTTC. Supplemented by reference TRBV28 and TRBJ2-7, the full variable domain reads DVKVTQSSRYLVKRTGEKVFLECVQDMDHENMFWYRQDPGLGLRLIYFSYDVKMKEKGDIPEGYSVSREKKERFSLILESASTNQTSMYLCASREFSSGIDYEQYFGPGTRLTVT.

The J gene is TRBJ2-1, the V gene TRBV6-7; the match to TRBD2 covers 7 bases. TRBV6-7 is treated as an ORF (open reading frame) with a function not yet certain. The CDR3 sequence is 14 residues long. V shed 2 bases, J shed 5 bases, and the junction held 3 bases outside the gene matches. The DNA of the CDR3 is TGTGCCAGCAGTTACAGCGGGAAAGACAATGAGCAGTTCTTC. Encoded protein: CASSYSGKDNEQFF.

This chain joins TRBV30 and TRBJ2-7; unclear D gene. Per germline, CDR1 GTSNPN and CDR2 SVGIG (reference sequence). The V end was cut by 3 bases, the J end by 7 bases, with 10 bases between. The length of the CDR3 is 11 residues. CDR3 amino acids: CAWSPGGEQYF. CDR3 in DNA: TGTGCCTGGAGCCCTGGCGGTGAGCAGTACTTC.

V is TRBV18 and J is TRBJ2-7; TRBD1 aligns across 9 bases. The CDR3 has 14 residues. Germline CDR1 KGHSH, CDR2 LQKENI. J lost 4 bases, V lost 4 bases, and 5 bases had no gene match. CDR3 bases: TGTGCCAGCTCACAGGGACAGGGAGCGTACGAGCAGTACTTC. It encodes CASSQGQGAYEQYF.

The chain employs TRBV29-1 and TRBJ2-1; 9 nucleotides agree with TRBD2. The CDR3 length is 15 residues. Germline CDR1 and CDR2: SQVTM and ANQGSEA. CDR3 sequence (DNA): TGCACCGCGGTCCCGGCGGGAGGGGCTTACAATGAGCAGTTCTTC. Residues: CTAVPAGGAYNEQFF.

This clone was found once. The chain joins TRBV15 to TRBJ1-4; weak D call: TRBD1 (6 bases). Germline V CDR1 and CDR2: LNHNV, YYDKDF (reference sequence). The CDR3 is made up of 15 amino acids. The V end was cut by 6 bases, the J end by 4 bases, with 15 bases between. The CDR3 loop is CATRDVGDNNEKLFF. As DNA, the CDR3 is TGTGCCACCAGAGACGTAGGGGACAATAATGAAAAACTGTTTTTT.

V usage is TRBV5-1 and J usage is TRBJ2-7; D unresolved. The CDR3 is made up of 14 amino acids. Germline CDR1 is SGHRS and CDR2 is YFSETQ. V gave up 0 bases and J gave up 1 base, with 8 bases separating them. CDR3 nucleotide sequence: TGCGCCAGCAGCTTGGGTACACCATCCTACGAGCAGTACTTC. Amino acids: CASSLGTPSYEQYF.

The rearrangement links TRBV2 to TRBJ2-1, with D maybe TRBD2 (6 bases). Germline V gene data show CDR1 as SNHLY and CDR2 as FYNNEI. V dropped 7 bases and J dropped 3 bases, with 13 bases sitting between them. CDR3 length equals 14 residues. Here the CDR3 DNA reads TGTGCCAGCACGGGTAGCGGAAGCTACAATGAGCAGTTCTTC. It codes for CASTGSGSYNEQFF.

The gene calls are TRBV19 and TRBJ2-3; TRBD1 aligns across 9 bases. This CDR3 comprises 15 residues. V lost 5 bases and J lost 2; bases outside the gene matches: 5. CDR1 and CDR2 (germline): LNHDA, SQIVND (reference sequence). The CDR3 sequence: CASSLQGAITDTQYF. In DNA, the CDR3 is TGTGCCAGTAGTCTACAGGGGGCGATCACAGATACGCAGTATTTT.

The chain uses TRBV7-9 and TRBJ2-1; 16 bases fit TRBD2. CDR3 length: 16 residues. Germline assignment: CDR1 SEHNR and CDR2 FQNEAQ (reference sequence). Trimming took 5 bases from V and 10 from J; bases not matched to a gene: 8. CDR3 in DNA: TGTGCCAGCAGCCCGCCGGGACTAGCGGGAGGGGAGGAGCAGTTCTTC. Protein: CASSPPGLAGGEEQFF. Drawing the rest from reference TRBV7-9 and TRBJ2-1, the complete variable domain is DTGVSQNPRHKITKRGQNVTFRCDPISEHNRLYWYRQTLGQGPEFLTYFQNEAQLEKSRLLSDRFSAERPKGSFSTLEIQRTEQGDSAMYLCASSPPGLAGGEEQFFGPGTRLTVL.

The rearrangement uses TRBV11-2 and TRBJ1-2; D possibly corresponds to TRBD1 (5 bases). CDR3 size: 13 residues. Trimming stripped 6 bases from V and 3 bases from J, with 11 bases between. Germline CDR1 reads SGHAT; CDR2 reads FQNNGV. The CDR3: CASRKTGDYGYTF. The CDR3 nucleotides read TGTGCCAGCAGGAAAACGGGGGACTATGGCTACACCTTC.

The CDR3 DNA reads TGCGCCAGCAGCTTGCTGGGTAGCGACAATGAGCAGTTCTTC. This codes for CASSLLGSDNEQFF. The chain has TRBV5-1 and TRBJ2-1; the D gene is possibly TRBD2 (5 bases). V was clipped by 1 base and J by 5 bases, with 10 bases between them. The CDR3 is made up of 14 amino acids. Per germline, CDR1 SGHRS and CDR2 YFSETQ.

The chain employs TRBV14 and TRBJ1-2; D uncertain. Germline CDR1 and CDR2: SGHDN and FVKESK. The CDR3 covers 13 residues. V was pared by 1 base and J by 2 bases, with 5 bases between. The CDR3, as DNA: TGTGCCAGCAGCCAAGGCGGAAACTATGGCTACACCTTC. This gives the protein CASSQGGNYGYTF. Full variable domain (rest looked up from reference TRBV14 and TRBJ1-2): EAGVTQFPSHSVIEKGQTVTLRCDPISGHDNLYWYRRVMGKEIKFLLHFVKESKQDESGMPNNRFLAERTGGTYSTLKVQPAELEDSGVYFCASSQGGNYGYTFGSGTRLTVV.

The V call is TRBV7-2, the J call TRBJ2-1; 8 bases match TRBD2. CDR1 and CDR2 (germline): SGHTA, FQGNSA. The CDR3 is 15 amino acids. Losses at the gene ends were 2 bases for V and 7 bases for J; bases not matched to a gene: 7. The CDR3 is CASSLMASGPNEQFF. CDR3 sequence (DNA): TGTGCCAGCAGCTTAATGGCTAGCGGGCCGAATGAGCAGTTCTTC.

The V gene is TRBV6-1, the J gene TRBJ1-1; perhaps TRBD1 as D (6 bases). Germline CDR1 MNHNS, CDR2 SASEGT. V was pared by 0 bases and J by 5 bases, with 13 bases between. This CDR3 contains 15 residues. This CDR3 is CASSEAAGDETEAFF. The DNA of the CDR3 is TGTGCCAGCAGTGAAGCGGCAGGGGATGAGACTGAAGCTTTCTTT.

The chain uses TRBV12-3 or TRBV12-4 and TRBJ1-6; D not certain. Trimming stripped 1 base from V and 10 bases from J, with 5 bases between. The CDR3 sequence is 12 residues long. The CDR3 DNA reads as TGTGCCAGCAGTTTAGACCAGTCACCCCTCCACTTT. Amino acid sequence: CASSLDQSPLHF.